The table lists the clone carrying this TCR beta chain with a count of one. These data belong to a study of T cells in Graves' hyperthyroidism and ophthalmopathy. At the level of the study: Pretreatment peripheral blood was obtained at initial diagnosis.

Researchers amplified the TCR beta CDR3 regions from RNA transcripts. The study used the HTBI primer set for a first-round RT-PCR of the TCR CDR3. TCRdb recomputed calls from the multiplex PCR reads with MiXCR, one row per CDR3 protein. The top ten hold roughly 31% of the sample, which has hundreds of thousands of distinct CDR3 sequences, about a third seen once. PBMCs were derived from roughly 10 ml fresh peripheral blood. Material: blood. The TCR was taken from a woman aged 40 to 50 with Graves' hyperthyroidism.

CDR3 nucleotides: TGTGCCAGCAGTAATTACAGGGGAGGCAATCAGCCCCAGCATTTT. As protein: CASSNYRGGNQPQHF. The chain couples TRBV27 to TRBJ1-5; 7 bases line up with TRBD1. The germline V gene has CDR1 MNHEY and CDR2 SMNVEV (reference sequence). The trim removed 5 bases at V and 2 bases at J, leaving 6 bases unmatched. The CDR3 is 15 residues long.